These 12 T cell receptor beta chains share one sample of origin, sequenced in a study of blood T cell repertoires in COVID-19. The table came from immunoSEQ multiplex PCR; TCRdb's copy has only in-frame clones and leaves some out. The table includes approximately 250,000 clones, more than 75% detected once. Sequenced input: peripheral blood. The receptors originated from a woman between 55 and 75 years old with COVID-19, enrolled during active disease.

The chain employs TRBV2 and TRBJ1-3; D uncertain. The CDR3 loop spans 15 amino acids. Trimming took off 2 bases at V and 5 bases at J, with 13 bases between the two ends. Per germline, CDR1 SNHLY and CDR2 FYNNEI. The CDR3 DNA is TGTGCCAGCAGTGAAAGCAGCGTTACAAGAAACACCATATATTTT. Protein sequence: CASSESSVTRNTIYF. Full variable domain (missing parts from reference TRBV2 and TRBJ1-3): EPEVTQTPSHQVTQMGQEVILRCVPISNHLYFYWYRQILGQKVEFLVSFYNNEISEKSEIFDDQFSVERPDGSNFTLKIRSTKLEDSAMYFCASSESSVTRNTIYFGEGSWLTVV.

The sample holds a few counts of this clone. The chain joins TRBV14 to TRBJ2-7; D may be TRBD2 (6 bases). V was clipped by 0 bases and J by 0 bases, with 12 bases between them. CDR1 and CDR2 (germline): SGHDN, FVKESK. The CDR3 loop spans 16 amino acids. The CDR3 region has the DNA TGTGCCAGCAGCCAAGATACATTGCGGGACTCCTACGAGCAGTACTTC. Translation: CASSQDTLRDSYEQYF.

V gene TRBV5-8 combines with J gene TRBJ1-1, with a tentative D call TRBD1 (6 bases). V shed 6 bases and J shed 1 base, with 25 bases lying between them. Germline V gene data show CDR1 as SGHTS and CDR2 as YDEGEE. The CDR3 runs 18 residues. CDR3 nucleotides: TGTGCCAGCAACCCTTGGGGAGTCTCCGGGACAAAGAACACTGAAGCTTTCTTT. Translating it yields CASNPWGVSGTKNTEAFF.

J is TRBJ1-4 and V is TRBV27, with 11 bases fitting TRBD1. J was trimmed by 6 bases and V by 10 bases; bases with no gene match: 4. CDR1 and CDR2 (germline): MNHEY, SMNVEV (reference sequence). The CDR3 length is 13 residues. CDR3 DNA sequence: TGTGCCACCGGGACAGGGGGGCATGAAAAACTGTTTTTT. Protein product: CATGTGGHEKLFF.

This CDR3 is CASSQREAYNEQFF. The CDR3 DNA reads TGTGCCAGCAGTCAGCGGGAGGCCTACAATGAGCAGTTCTTC. The V gene is TRBV6-5, the J gene TRBJ2-1, with 9 bases lining up with TRBD2. Germline-derived CDR1 and CDR2 are MNHEY and SVGAGI. This CDR3 has 14 amino acids. V shed 5 bases and J 2 bases; nucleotides not matched to a gene: 1.

The chain carries TRBV5-4 and TRBJ1-2, with 10 bases lining up with TRBD1. Trimming at V came to 4 bases and at J to 4 bases, leaving 7 bases not matched to a gene. From germline, CDR1 is SGHNT and CDR2 YYREEE (reference sequence). The CDR3 is made up of 15 amino acids. The CDR3 reads CASSQGTGEVYGYTF. CDR3 DNA sequence: TGTGCCAGCAGCCAGGGGACAGGGGAAGTCTATGGCTACACCTTC.

V gene TRBV5-4 combines with J gene TRBJ2-3, with TRBD2 matching over 11 bases. Unmatched junction bases numbered 5, after V lost 2 bases and J lost 0 bases. CDR3 length: 17 amino acids. Germline CDR1 and CDR2: SGHNT and YYREEE (reference sequence). CDR3 amino acids: CASSLRLAGPSTDTQYF. CDR3 in DNA: TGTGCCAGCAGCTTACGACTAGCGGGACCTAGCACAGATACGCAGTATTTT. Filled out from reference TRBV5-4 and TRBJ2-3, the complete variable domain reads ETGVTQSPTHLIKTRGQQVTLRCSSQSGHNTVSWYQQALGQGPQFIFQYYREEENGRGNFPPRFSGLQFPNYSSELNVNALELDDSALYLCASSLRLAGPSTDTQYFGPGTRLTVL.

The chain uses TRBV18 and TRBJ1-5, with D unclear. The V end was cut by 3 bases, the J end by 2 bases, with 8 bases between. Germline CDR1 reads KGHSH; CDR2 reads LQKENI. This CDR3 contains 14 residues. The CDR3 here is CASSPLGGNQPQHF. The DNA for the CDR3 is TGTGCCAGCTCACCTCTGGGAGGCAATCAGCCCCAGCATTTT.

The V call is TRBV9, the J call TRBJ1-5; D unresolved. CDR1 SGDLS and CDR2 YYNGEE come from the germline V gene. This CDR3 has 14 residues. With 0 bases removed from V and 5 bases from J, the gap between germline ends came to 9 bases. The CDR3: CASSVAPDDQPQHF. The DNA of the CDR3 is TGTGCCAGCAGCGTAGCCCCAGATGATCAGCCCCAGCATTTT.

The chain carries TRBV5-6 and TRBJ2-2; 11 bases are shared with TRBD1. There are 17 residues in the CDR3. Germline loops: CDR1 SGHDT, CDR2 YYEEEE. With V trimmed by 3 bases and J by 5 bases, 9 bases remained unmatched. This CDR3 is CASSSPGQGARTGELFF. The DNA for the CDR3 is TGTGCCAGCAGCTCGCCCGGACAGGGGGCGAGGACCGGGGAGCTGTTTTTT.

The sample holds one count of this clone. CDR3 residues: CASSPGTGATSNQPQHF. For the CDR3, the DNA is TGTGCCAGCAGCCCCGGGACAGGGGCTACTAGCAATCAGCCCCAGCATTTT. This chain uses TRBV7-2 with TRBJ1-5; TRBD1 agrees at 10 bases. The CDR3 has 17 residues. J lost 0 bases, V lost 5 bases, and 7 bases had no gene match. Per germline, CDR1 SGHTA and CDR2 FQGNSA.

The rearrangement uses TRBV2 and TRBJ2-1; 8 positions match TRBD2. Germline V CDR1 and CDR2: SNHLY, FYNNEI. There are 15 residues in the CDR3. V dropped 2 bases and J dropped 4; count of bases not matched to a gene: 4. CDR3 protein: CASSETSGNYNEQFF. The CDR3 region has the DNA TGTGCCAGCAGTGAAACTAGCGGAAATTACAATGAGCAGTTCTTC. Using reference TRBV2 and TRBJ2-1 for the parts outside the CDR3, the full variable domain is EPEVTQTPSHQVTQMGQEVILRCVPISNHLYFYWYRQILGQKVEFLVSFYNNEISEKSEIFDDQFSVERPDGSNFTLKIRSTKLEDSAMYFCASSETSGNYNEQFFGPGTRLTVL.